This TCR beta chain was found in a study of breast tumors, draining lymph nodes, adjacent tissues. TCRdb used MiXCR to reprocess the multiplex PCR reads, holding one entry per CDR3 protein. This sample has about 230,000 distinct CDR3 sequences, with approximately 30% found just once. Many counts were recorded for this clonotype. No antigen is known for it. Study conclusions and caveats: Tumor TCR diversity was below lymph nodes but above nontumor tissue.

The lymph nodes were axillary draining lymph nodes from breast cancer patients. Sequencing input: axillary lymph node tissue. The receptor's source is a female donor with breast cancer. Some clones in this sample may be carry-over from other donors' samples.

This CDR3 reads CSARPLTGTSGYNEQFF. The CDR3 DNA follows: TGCAGTGCTAGACCCCTCACCGGGACTAGCGGCTACAATGAGCAGTTCTTC. The V gene is TRBV20-1, the J gene TRBJ2-1, with 11 bases that match TRBD2. With V trimmed by 2 bases and J by 3 bases, 9 bases remained unmatched. Germline CDR1 reads DFQATT; CDR2 reads SNEGSKA (reference sequence). This CDR3 comprises 17 residues.